This T cell receptor (beta chain) is from a study of radiotherapy plus CTLA-4 blockade in lung cancer. For the study at large: The study recorded objective responses in about 20% of patients and disease control in approximately 31%.

V was clipped by 4 bases and J by 0 bases, with 10 bases between them. The CDR3 has 15 amino acids. Germline V gene data show CDR1 as MNHEY and CDR2 as SVGAGI. Clones were sequenced by immunoSEQ multiplex PCR, and TCRdb holds only the in-frame ones, with some missing. The sample shows roughly 90,000 clones, about two thirds of them seen only once. Lung cancer patients with chemo-refractory metastatic non-small-cell disease were given focal radiation plus CTLA-4 blockade with ipilimumab. This receptor was obtained from a human donor with non-small cell lung cancer that progressed on radiotherapy plus ipilimumab. J is TRBJ1-5 and V is TRBV6-5; the D gene is possibly TRBD1 (5 bases). This specimen consisted of peripheral blood, obtained from a patient treated with radiotherapy plus ipilimumab. For the CDR3, the DNA is TGTGCCAGCAGTTCCAAGGGGAATAGCAATCAGCCCCAGCATTTT. Protein: CASSSKGNSNQPQHF.